Following are 9 T cell receptor beta chains from one sample sequenced in a study of T-cell memory formation after mild COVID-19. TCRdb itself ran the 5' RACE reads through MiXCR, one entry per CDR3 protein. The repertoire includes about 400,000 distinct CDR3 sequences, under 15% of them detected once, and around 22% sits in the top ten. The sequencing input was PBMCs or a T cell subset sorted from them (not recorded which). These receptors came from a man younger than 30 who had mild COVID-19 (a few samples of this study predate the infection). Cell type and time point are not known.

This clonotype came up a few times. The chain links TRBV20-1 to TRBJ2-6; D remains unclear. CDR1 and CDR2 (germline): DFQATT, SNEGSKA (reference sequence). Trimming pared 5 bases from V and 2 bases from J, leaving 10 bases between. This CDR3 comprises 14 residues. DNA for the CDR3: TGCAGTGCTTCCACGGACCCTGGGGCCAACGTCCTGACTTTC. Its translation: CSASTDPGANVLTF.

The J gene is TRBJ1-4, the V gene TRBV7-9; 9 bases align to TRBD1. CDR3 length: 16 amino acids. Germline V CDR1 and CDR2: SEHNR, FQNEAQ (reference sequence). The J segment lost 2 bases and the V segment lost 3 bases, leaving 4 bases of the junction unmatched. The CDR3 bases are TGTGCCAGCAGCTTTGGGGACAGGGTGACTAATGAAAAACTGTTTTTT. Protein product: CASSFGDRVTNEKLFF.

In its sample, this clonotype was seen a few times. The chain is built from TRBV9 and TRBJ2-5; D may be TRBD2 (5 bases). The length of the CDR3 is 14 residues. Trimming removed 1 base at V and 7 bases at J, with 14 bases between. Germline CDR1 reads SGDLS; CDR2 reads YYNGEE. CDR3 protein: CASSVSRGSVTQYF. CDR3 DNA sequence: TGTGCCAGCAGCGTATCTCGGGGAAGTGTGACCCAGTACTTC.

DNA of the CDR3: TGTGCCAGCAGTTCTTTGGGGATACACGAAGGCAATCAGCCCCAGCATTTT. It codes for CASSSLGIHEGNQPQHF. This chain uses TRBV6-5 with TRBJ1-5; no reliable D call. Per germline, CDR1 MNHEY and CDR2 SVGAGI. V was shortened by 4 bases and J by 2 bases, with 18 bases between the two germline ends. The CDR3 consists of 17 residues.

The sample holds many counts of this clonotype. The chain recombines TRBV20-1 with TRBJ2-3; no reliable D call. V lost 6 bases to trimming and J lost 0 bases, with 13 bases between them. Germline V gives CDR1 DFQATT, CDR2 SNEGSKA (reference sequence). There are 14 residues in the CDR3. As DNA, the CDR3 is TGCAGTGCCGCGATTGCCGCTAGCACAGATACGCAGTATTTT. This gives the protein CSAAIAASTDTQYF.

The V call is TRBV4-3, the J call TRBJ2-2, with 7 bases matching TRBD1. The V and J ends lost 1 base and 4 bases, in that order; junction bases with no gene match: 6. CDR1 LGHNA and CDR2 YSLEER come from the germline V gene. The CDR3 extends over 16 amino acids. The CDR3 loop reads CASSQVKGAGTGELFF. The CDR3 DNA follows: TGCGCCAGCAGCCAAGTCAAGGGGGCGGGCACCGGGGAGCTGTTTTTT.

This clonotype was seen a handful of times. This rearrangement joins TRBV7-9 to TRBJ2-1, with D maybe TRBD1 (6 bases). This CDR3 comprises 15 residues. The V gene's germline CDR1 is SEHNR and CDR2 FQNEAQ (reference sequence). Between the trimmed V and J ends, which lost 2 bases and 6 bases, there was a span of 14 bases. The CDR3 sequence: CASSLFGQRGNEQFF. The CDR3 coding sequence is TGTGCCAGCAGCTTATTCGGACAGAGGGGCAATGAGCAGTTCTTC.

This clonotype was seen at least ten times. V usage is TRBV5-6 and J usage is TRBJ2-7; D is undetermined. V dropped 4 bases and J dropped 7 bases, with 12 bases sitting between them. CDR3 size: 12 residues. Germline V lookup: CDR1 SGHDT, CDR2 YYEEEE. The CDR3 here is CASSGSSGEQYV. CDR3 coding DNA: TGTGCCAGCAGCGGTAGCAGTGGTGAGCAGTACGTC.

The chain recombines TRBV5-5 with TRBJ2-5; TRBD1 agrees at 7 bases. The CDR3 spans 15 residues. CDR1 and CDR2 (germline): SGHKS, YYEKEE (reference sequence). Unmatched junction bases numbered 8, after V lost 4 bases and J lost 2 bases. For the CDR3, the DNA is TGTGCCAGCAGCGACCCAGGGGGAGCTCAAGAGACCCAGTACTTC. Translating it yields CASSDPGGAQETQYF.